This entry describes one T cell receptor (beta chain). As originally analysed: Counts of nucleated cells, estimated from reference gene primer amplification, were obtained. Repertoires were generated with immunoSEQ multiplex PCR, while TCRdb's copy carries only in-frame clones and drops some. V and J calls and clone size follow that table, whereas D and trimming were derived from the DNA. The table records tens of thousands of clones, around 93% of them present only once. The data were obtained in a study of blood T cell repertoires in COVID-19. Study-level background: Sites across the United States, Italy and Spain contributed samples from acute and convalescent COVID-19. Sources were T cells, B-cell-depleted T cells, or PBMCs; the material itself was cDNA or gDNA.

CDR1 is LNHNV and CDR2 is YYDKDF in the germline V gene (reference sequence). V lost 9 bases, J lost 3 bases, and 12 bases lay in between. The CDR3 length is 13 residues. Sequencing was carried out using peripheral blood. This clonotype was sampled from a man aged 45-60 years with active COVID-19. J is TRBJ1-5 and V is TRBV15; D not certain. Here the CDR3 reads CATALQANQPQHF. The CDR3 DNA is TGTGCCACTGCGCTGCAGGCCAATCAGCCCCAGCATTTT.